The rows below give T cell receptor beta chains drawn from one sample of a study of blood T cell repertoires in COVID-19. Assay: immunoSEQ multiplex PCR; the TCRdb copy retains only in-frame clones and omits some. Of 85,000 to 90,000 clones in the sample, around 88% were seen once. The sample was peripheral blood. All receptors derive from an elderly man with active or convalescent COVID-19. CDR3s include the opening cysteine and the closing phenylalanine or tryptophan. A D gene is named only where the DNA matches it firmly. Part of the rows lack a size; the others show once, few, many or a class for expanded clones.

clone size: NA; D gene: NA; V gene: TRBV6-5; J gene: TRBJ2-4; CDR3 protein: CASSYLATIAKNIQYF; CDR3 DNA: TGTGCCAGCAGTTACCTCGCAACAATAGCCAAAAACATTCAGTACTTC
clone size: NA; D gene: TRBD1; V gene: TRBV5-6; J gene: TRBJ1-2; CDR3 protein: CASSEQTGVYGYTF; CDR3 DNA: TGTGCCAGCAGCGAACAGACAGGGGTGTATGGCTACACCTTC
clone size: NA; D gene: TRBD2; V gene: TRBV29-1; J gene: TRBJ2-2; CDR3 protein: CSVFGGSGGSGELFF; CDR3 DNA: TGCAGCGTTTTTGGCGGGAGCGGGGGGAGCGGGGAGCTGTTTTTT
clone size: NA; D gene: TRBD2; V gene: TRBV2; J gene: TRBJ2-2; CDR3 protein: CASSPAGGTGELFF; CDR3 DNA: TGTGCCAGCAGTCCAGCGGGAGGGACCGGGGAGCTGTTTTTT
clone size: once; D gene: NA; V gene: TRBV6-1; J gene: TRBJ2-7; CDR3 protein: CASSETGGRRLSGSYEQYF; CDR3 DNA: TGTGCCAGCAGTGAAACCGGCGGTCGCAGATTAAGCGGTTCCTACGAGCAGTACTTC
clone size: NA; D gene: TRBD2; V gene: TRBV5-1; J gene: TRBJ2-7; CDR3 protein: CASSNPGLVSEQYF; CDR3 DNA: TGCGCCAGCAGCAACCCGGGACTAGTATCCGAGCAGTACTTC
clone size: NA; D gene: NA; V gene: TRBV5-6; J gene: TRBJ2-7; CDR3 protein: CASSLWAGNTYEQYF; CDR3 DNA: TGTGCCAGCAGCTTGTGGGCAGGGAATACCTACGAGCAGTACTTC
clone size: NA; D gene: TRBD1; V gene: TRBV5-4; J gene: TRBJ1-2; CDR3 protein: CASSVDRGRGYTF; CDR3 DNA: TGTGCCAGCAGCGTGGACAGGGGGAGAGGCTACACCTTC
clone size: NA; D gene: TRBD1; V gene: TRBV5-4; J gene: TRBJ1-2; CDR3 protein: CASSYPGTGNGYTF; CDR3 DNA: TGTGCCAGCAGCTACCCCGGGACAGGAAATGGCTACACCTTC
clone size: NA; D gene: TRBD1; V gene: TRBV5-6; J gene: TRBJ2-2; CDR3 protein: CASSPLGTGNTGELFF; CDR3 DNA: TGTGCCAGCAGCCCCCTCGGGACAGGGAACACCGGGGAGCTGTTTTTT
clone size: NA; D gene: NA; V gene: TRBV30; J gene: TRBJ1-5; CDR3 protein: CAWSAQTDQPQHF; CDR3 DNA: TGTGCCTGGAGCGCCCAGACTGATCAGCCCCAGCATTTT
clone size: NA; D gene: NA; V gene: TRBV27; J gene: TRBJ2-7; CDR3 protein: CASSLGSNYEQYF; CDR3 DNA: TGTGCCAGCAGTTTAGGTAGCAACTACGAGCAGTACTTC
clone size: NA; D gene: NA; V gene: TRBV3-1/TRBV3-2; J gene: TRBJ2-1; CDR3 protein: CASSHGSNSGTYNEQFF; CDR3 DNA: TGTGCCAGCAGCCATGGATCGAACAGCGGAACCTACAATGAGCAGTTCTTC
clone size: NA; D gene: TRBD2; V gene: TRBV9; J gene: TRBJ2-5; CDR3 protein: CASSVEASGSWETQYF; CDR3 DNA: TGTGCCAGCAGCGTAGAGGCTAGCGGGAGTTGGGAGACCCAGTACTTC
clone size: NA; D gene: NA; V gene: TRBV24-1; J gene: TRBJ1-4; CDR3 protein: CATSDGGGRGKLFF; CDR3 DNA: TGTGCCACCAGTGATGGGGGGGGCAGGGGAAAACTGTTTTTT
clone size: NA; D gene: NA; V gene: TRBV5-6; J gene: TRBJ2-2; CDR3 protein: CASSPGVSTGELFF; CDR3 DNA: TGTGCCAGCAGCCCGGGAGTCAGTACCGGGGAGCTGTTTTTT
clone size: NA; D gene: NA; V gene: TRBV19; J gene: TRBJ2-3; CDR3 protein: CASSSPHVSADTQYF; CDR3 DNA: TGTGCCAGTAGTTCACCCCATGTTAGCGCAGATACGCAGTATTTT
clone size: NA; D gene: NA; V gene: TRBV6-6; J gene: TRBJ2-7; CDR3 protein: CASGDLRGGVSREQYF; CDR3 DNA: TGTGCCAGCGGGGACCTCAGGGGAGGGGTATCGCGCGAGCAGTACTTC
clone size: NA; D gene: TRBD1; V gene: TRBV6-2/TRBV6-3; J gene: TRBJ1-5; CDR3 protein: CASSFGQAQSNQPQHF; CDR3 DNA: TGTGCCAGCAGTTTCGGACAGGCCCAAAGCAATCAGCCCCAGCATTTT
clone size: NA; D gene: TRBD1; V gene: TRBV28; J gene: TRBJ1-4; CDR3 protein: CASSYPGQGLEKLFF; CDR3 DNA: TGTGCCAGCAGTTACCCGGGACAGGGTTTGGAAAAACTGTTTTTT
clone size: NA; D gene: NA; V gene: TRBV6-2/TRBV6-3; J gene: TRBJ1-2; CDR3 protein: CASSPPRGPGGYTF; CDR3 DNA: TGTGCCAGCAGTCCGCCCAGGGGCCCCGGGGGCTACACCTTC
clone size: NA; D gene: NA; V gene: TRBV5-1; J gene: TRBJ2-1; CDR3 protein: CASSLTGNNEQFF; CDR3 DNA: TGCGCCAGCAGCTTGACGGGGAACAATGAGCAGTTCTTC
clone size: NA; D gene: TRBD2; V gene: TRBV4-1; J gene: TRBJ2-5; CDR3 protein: CASSQTGGTQETQYF; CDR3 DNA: TGCGCCAGCAGCCAAACCGGGGGGACCCAAGAGACCCAGTACTTC
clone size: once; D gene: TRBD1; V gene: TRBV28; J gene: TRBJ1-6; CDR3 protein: CASSSGQGDSPLHF; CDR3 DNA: TGTGCCAGCAGTTCGGGACAGGGTGATTCACCCCTCCACTTT
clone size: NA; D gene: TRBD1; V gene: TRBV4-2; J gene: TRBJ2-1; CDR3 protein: CASSQDATGGGFNEQFF; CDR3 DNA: TGTGCCAGCAGCCAAGATGCGACAGGGGGCGGATTTAATGAGCAGTTCTTC
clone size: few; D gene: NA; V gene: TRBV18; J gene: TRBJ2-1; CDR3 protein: CASSPNIMQWQFF; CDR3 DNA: TGTGCCAGCTCACCGAACATCATGCAATGGCAGTTCTTC
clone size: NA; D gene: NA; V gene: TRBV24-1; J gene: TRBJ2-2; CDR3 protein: CATSAGQGRTGELFF; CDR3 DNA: TGTGCCACCAGTGCCGGGCAGGGGCGGACCGGGGAGCTGTTTTTT
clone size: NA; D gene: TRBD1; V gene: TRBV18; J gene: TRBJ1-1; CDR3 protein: CASSPPVDRVWNTEAFF; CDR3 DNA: TGTGCCAGCTCACCACCGGTAGACAGGGTTTGGAACACTGAAGCTTTCTTT
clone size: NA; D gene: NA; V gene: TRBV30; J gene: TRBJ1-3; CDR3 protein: CAWSRRTFAIYF; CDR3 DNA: TGTGCCTGGAGCCGGCGGACATTCGCCATATATTTT
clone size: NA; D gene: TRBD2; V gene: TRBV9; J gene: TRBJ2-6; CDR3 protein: CPSRGRGGSLISGANVLTF; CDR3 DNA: TGTCCCAGCCGCGGCCGGGGGGGCAGTCTTATCTCTGGGGCCAACGTCCTGACTTTC
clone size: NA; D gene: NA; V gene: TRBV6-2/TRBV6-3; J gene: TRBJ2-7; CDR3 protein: CASSYRQAYEQYF; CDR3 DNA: TGTGCCAGCAGTTACCGGCAGGCCTACGAGCAGTACTTC
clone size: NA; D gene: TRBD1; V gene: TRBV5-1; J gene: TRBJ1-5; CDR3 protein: CASSPGQANQPQHF; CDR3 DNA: TGCGCCAGCAGTCCGGGACAGGCCAATCAGCCCCAGCATTTT
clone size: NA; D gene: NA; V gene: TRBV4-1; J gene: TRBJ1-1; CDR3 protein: CASSQDIQGYRTEAFF; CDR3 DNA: TGCGCCAGCAGCCAAGATATCCAGGGATATCGGACTGAAGCTTTCTTT
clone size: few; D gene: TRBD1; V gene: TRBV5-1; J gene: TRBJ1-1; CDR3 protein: CASSRDRDAEAFF; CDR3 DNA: TGCGCCAGCAGTCGCGACAGGGACGCTGAAGCTTTCTTT
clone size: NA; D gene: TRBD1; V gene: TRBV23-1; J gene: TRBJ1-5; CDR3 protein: CASSQPPDTGTGSRQPQHF; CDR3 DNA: TGCGCCAGCAGTCAACCACCCGACACCGGGACAGGGTCCCGGCAGCCCCAGCATTTT
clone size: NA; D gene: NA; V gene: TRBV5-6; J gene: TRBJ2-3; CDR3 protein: CASSLRVTALEADTQYF; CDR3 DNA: TGTGCCAGCAGCTTGCGAGTCACCGCATTAGAAGCAGATACGCAGTATTTT
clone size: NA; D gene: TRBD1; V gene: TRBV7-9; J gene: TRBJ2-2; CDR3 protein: CASSPYGQVGTGELFF; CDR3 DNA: TGTGCCAGCAGTCCCTACGGACAGGTCGGGACCGGGGAGCTGTTTTTT
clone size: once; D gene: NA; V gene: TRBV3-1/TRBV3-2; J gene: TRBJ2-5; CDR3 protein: CASSQVPGTQYF; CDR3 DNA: TGTGCCAGCAGCCAAGTTCCGGGGACCCAGTACTTC
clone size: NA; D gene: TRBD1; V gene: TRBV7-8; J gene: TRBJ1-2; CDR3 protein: CASSGRGSGGYTF; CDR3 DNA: TGTGCCAGCAGCGGCAGGGGGTCTGGTGGCTACACCTTC
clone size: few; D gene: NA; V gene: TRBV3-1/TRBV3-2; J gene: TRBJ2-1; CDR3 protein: CASSQVTEGEQFF; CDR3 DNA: TGTGCCAGCAGCCAAGTTACAGAGGGAGAGCAGTTCTTC
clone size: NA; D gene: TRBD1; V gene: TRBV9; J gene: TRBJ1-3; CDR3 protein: CASSVVPGGGNTIYF; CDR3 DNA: TGTGCCAGCAGCGTAGTTCCAGGGGGAGGAAACACCATATATTTT